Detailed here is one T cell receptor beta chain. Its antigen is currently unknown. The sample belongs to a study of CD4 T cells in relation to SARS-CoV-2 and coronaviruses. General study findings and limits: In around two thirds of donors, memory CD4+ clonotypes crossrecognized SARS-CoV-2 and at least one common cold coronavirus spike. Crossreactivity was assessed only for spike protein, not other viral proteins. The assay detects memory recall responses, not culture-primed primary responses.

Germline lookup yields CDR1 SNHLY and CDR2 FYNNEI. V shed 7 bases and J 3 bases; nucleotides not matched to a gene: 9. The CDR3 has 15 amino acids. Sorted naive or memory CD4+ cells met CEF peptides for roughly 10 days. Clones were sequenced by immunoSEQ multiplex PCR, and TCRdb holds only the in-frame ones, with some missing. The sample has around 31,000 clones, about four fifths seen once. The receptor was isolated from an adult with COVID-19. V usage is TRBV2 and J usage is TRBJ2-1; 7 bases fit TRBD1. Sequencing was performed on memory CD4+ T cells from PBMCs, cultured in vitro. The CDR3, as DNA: TGTGCCAGCACCTTTACCGCAGGGGGCTACAATGAGCAGTTCTTC. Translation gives CASTFTAGGYNEQFF.